The 32 T cell receptor beta chains below all came from one sample that was sequenced in a study of human T cells and chemical hapten exposure. TCRdb analysed the RACE reads with MiXCR anew, one entry per CDR3 protein. Of approximately 40,000 distinct CDR3 sequences in the sample, over 3% were seen once. Time point: patch test 2, 6 weeks after DPC sensitization. Treatment defined: therapeutic diphenylcyclopropenone sensitization with weekly scalp DPC. Sequencing used whole blood, obtained in connection with sensitization to the hapten diphenylcyclopropenone (DPC). The receptors stem from a man between 35 and 55 years old with alopecia areata. Some clones in this sample may be carry-over from other donors' samples.

CDR3 region: CASSPTSGRARYEQYF. DNA for the CDR3: TGTGCCAGCAGCCCAACTAGCGGGAGGGCCCGGTACGAGCAGTACTTC. V and J are TRBV11-2 and TRBJ2-7, with 13 bases that match TRBD2. This CDR3 contains 16 residues. Per the germline V gene, CDR1 is SGHAT and CDR2 is FQNNGV. Unmatched junction bases numbered 8, after V lost 5 bases and J lost 4 bases. The variable domain in full, with the rest retrieved from reference TRBV11-2 and TRBJ2-7, is EAGVAQSPRYKIIEKRQSVAFWCNPISGHATLYWYQQILGQGPKLLIQFQNNGVVDDSQLPKDRFSAERLKGVDSTLKIQPAKLEDSAVYLCASSPTSGRARYEQYFGPGTRLTVT.

The V gene is TRBV14, the J gene TRBJ1-4; 8 nucleotides match TRBD1. Germline V CDR1 and CDR2: SGHDN, FVKESK. The CDR3 runs to 12 residues. V dropped 4 bases and J dropped 8; count of bases not matched to a gene: 0. The CDR3 coding sequence is TGTGCCAGCAGCCGGACAGGGGAAAAACTGTTTTTT. Translating it yields CASSRTGEKLFF.

This clonotype appeared many times. The V and J genes are TRBV28 and TRBJ2-7, with 10 bases aligning to TRBD1. The V gene's germline CDR1 is MDHEN and CDR2 SYDVKM. Unmatched junction bases numbered 8, after V lost 0 bases and J lost 0 bases. This CDR3 is built from 18 residues. This chain's CDR3 is CASSLWSAGTGVSYEQYF. For the CDR3, the DNA is TGTGCCAGCAGTTTATGGTCCGCCGGGACAGGGGTCTCCTACGAGCAGTACTTC.

This clonotype was recorded many times. V and J are TRBV13 and TRBJ2-3; 8 nucleotides match TRBD2. In germline, CDR1 is PRHDT, CDR2 FYEKMQ (reference sequence). J lost 4 bases, V lost 2 bases, and 8 bases had no gene match. The CDR3 totals 16 residues. The CDR3 here is CASSLRPLAVPDTQYF. In nucleotides, the CDR3 is TGTGCCAGCAGCTTAAGGCCACTAGCGGTTCCAGATACGCAGTATTTT.

This clonotype was seen ten or more times. This chain joins TRBV28 and TRBJ2-1; TRBD1 or TRBD2 may be the D gene (5 bases each). The CDR3 extends over 16 amino acids. Per the germline V gene, CDR1 is MDHEN and CDR2 is SYDVKM. V shed 2 bases and J shed 7 bases, with 18 bases lying between them. In DNA, the CDR3 is TGTGCCAGCAGTTTAGTAGGGACGCCCGGGGAGAATGAGCAGTTCTTC. This encodes CASSLVGTPGENEQFF.

This clonotype was found many times. The rearrangement links TRBV5-4 to TRBJ1-1, with 8 positions matching TRBD1. This CDR3 spans 16 amino acids. J gave up 1 base and V 4 bases, and 9 bases lay outside the gene matches. The germline V gene has CDR1 SGHNT and CDR2 YYREEE (reference sequence). The CDR3 loop reads CASSLTGDLPNTEAFF. The DNA for the CDR3 is TGTGCCAGCAGCCTGACAGGGGACCTGCCGAACACTGAAGCTTTCTTT.

This clonotype appeared many times. V is TRBV6-5 and J is TRBJ2-1; 8 bases are a match to TRBD2. Trimming took 2 bases from V and 9 from J; bases not matched to a gene: 12. Germline V CDR1 and CDR2: MNHEY, SVGAGI. This CDR3 spans 16 amino acids. The CDR3 nucleotides are TGTGCCAGCAGTTACCCCGCGGGAGGAGGCTATGGTGAGCAGTTCTTC. As protein: CASSYPAGGGYGEQFF.

This clonotype was counted between two and nine times. The chain uses TRBV11-2 and TRBJ2-2; D may be TRBD2 (5 bases). CDR3 length equals 13 residues. V was pared by 8 bases and J by 5 bases, with 12 bases between. Germline V CDR1 and CDR2: SGHAT, FQNNGV. CDR3 nucleotide sequence: TGTGCCAGCTACACCCGGGGAACCGGGGAGCTGTTTTTT. The encoded protein is CASYTRGTGELFF.

This clonotype was detected many times. The chain couples TRBV15 to TRBJ2-1; 11 bases line up with TRBD2. In germline, CDR1 is LNHNV, CDR2 YYDKDF (reference sequence). After removal of 3 bases from V and 7 bases from J, the junction contained 5 bases not matched to a gene. This CDR3 has 15 amino acids. In nucleotides, the CDR3 is TGTGCCACCAGCAGGACTAGCGGGATTTGGAATGAGCAGTTCTTC. It specifies CATSRTSGIWNEQFF.

This clonotype was seen repeatedly, ten times or more. V and J are TRBV5-6 and TRBJ2-7; TRBD1 agrees at 9 bases. This CDR3 is built from 15 residues. Trimming removed 0 bases from V and 4 bases from J; junction bases left unmatched: 5. In germline, CDR1 is SGHDT, CDR2 YYEEEE. The CDR3 loop reads CASSLAPGTGYEQYF. The CDR3, as DNA: TGTGCCAGCAGCTTGGCACCCGGGACAGGGTACGAGCAGTACTTC.

This clonotype was seen a few times. The chain recombines TRBV5-6 with TRBJ1-3; 7 nucleotides line up with TRBD1. CDR3 length equals 14 residues. With V trimmed by 4 bases and J by 2 bases, 3 bases remained unmatched. Germline-derived CDR1 and CDR2 are SGHDT and YYEEEE. CDR3 amino acids: CASSPTGTGNTIYF. For the CDR3, the DNA is TGTGCCAGCAGCCCGACAGGGACTGGAAACACCATATATTTT.

Notes on this clonotype: A much larger clone sits a single nucleotide away, making a read error possible. V is TRBV5-1 and J is TRBJ2-3; D call uncertain. The length of the CDR3 is 15 residues. Germline values: CDR1 SGHRS, CDR2 YFSETQ. The ends were cut back, 7 bases at V and 0 bases at J, with 15 bases in the middle. This CDR3 is CASGTLVGSTDTQYF. DNA of the CDR3: TGCGCCAGCGGCACCCTAGTCGGTAGCACAGATACGCAGTATTTT.

This clonotype has ten or more counts. The chain is built from TRBV10-2 and TRBJ2-5; D gene ambiguous. CDR3 length: 13 amino acids. V was clipped by 6 bases and J by 2 bases, with 10 bases between them. The germline CDR1 and CDR2 sequences are WSHSY and SAAADI. DNA for the CDR3: TGCGCCAGCAGGGCGTCTGGTCAAGAGACCCAGTACTTC. It encodes CASRASGQETQYF.

Many counts were recorded for this clonotype. J is TRBJ2-1 and V is TRBV7-9; 9 bases are a match to TRBD2. V lost 5 bases and J lost 0; bases outside the gene matches: 17. This CDR3 has 20 amino acids. The germline V gene has CDR1 SEHNR and CDR2 FQNEAQ (reference sequence). The CDR3 here is CASSHTSGQSFVSSYNEQFF. The CDR3 bases are TGTGCCAGCAGCCACACTAGCGGGCAGAGCTTTGTAAGCTCCTACAATGAGCAGTTCTTC.

The chain carries TRBV4-2 and TRBJ2-5; D not resolved. Germline V gene lookup returns CDR1 LGHNA and CDR2 YNFKEQ. Trimming left V 4 bases short and J 5 bases short, with 11 bases between. The CDR3 runs to 13 residues. CDR3 region: CASSRQLRETQYF. In nucleotides, the CDR3 is TGTGCCAGCAGCCGCCAACTTAGGGAGACCCAGTACTTC.

The rearrangement uses TRBV19 and TRBJ2-1; 13 positions match TRBD2. CDR1 and CDR2 from the germline V gene are LNHDA and SQIVND (reference sequence). Trimming at V came to 4 bases and at J to 12 bases, leaving 9 bases not matched to a gene. There are 15 residues in the CDR3. CDR3: CASSTEGLAGMGQFF. As DNA, the CDR3 is TGTGCCAGTAGTACAGAGGGACTAGCGGGAATGGGGCAGTTCTTC.

The table lists this clonotype with many counts. The DNA of the CDR3 is TGCAGTGCTCGTGATGCTACAGATACGCAGTATTTT. This gives the protein CSARDATDTQYF. The V call is TRBV20-1, the J call TRBJ2-3; D gene ambiguous. The CDR3 length is 12 residues. Trimming took 5 bases from V and 3 from J, leaving 9 bases between them. Germline lookup yields CDR1 DFQATT and CDR2 SNEGSKA (reference sequence).

Ten or more counts support this clonotype. CDR3 sequence reads: CASSPGGPDEKLFF. CDR3 DNA sequence: TGCGCCAGCAGCCCTGGGGGGCCGGATGAAAAACTGTTTTTT. V and J are TRBV5-1 and TRBJ1-4; possible D gene TRBD1, 6 bases. Between the trimmed V and J ends, which lost 4 bases and 6 bases, there was a span of 13 bases. Germline V gives CDR1 SGHRS, CDR2 YFSETQ. The CDR3 sequence is 14 residues long.

This clonotype showed up many times. The chain couples TRBV7-9 to TRBJ2-3, with D possibly TRBD2 on 5 matching bases. Trimming removed 1 base from V and 4 bases from J, with 15 bases in between. The CDR3 extends over 16 amino acids. The germline CDR1 and CDR2 sequences are SEHNR and FQNEAQ (reference sequence). The CDR3 DNA reads as TGTGCCAGCAGCTTAGGATCGGCTAGCAGTTCAGATACGCAGTATTTT. Amino acid sequence: CASSLGSASSSDTQYF.

This clonotype has only a few counts. V usage is TRBV10-3 and J usage is TRBJ2-7, with D perhaps assigned TRBD1 or TRBD2 (5 bases each). CDR1 is ENHRY and CDR2 is SYGVKD in the germline V gene. This CDR3 has 16 residues. V was pared by 3 bases and J by 0 bases, with 15 bases between. CDR3 DNA: TGTGCCATCAGTGACCCAGGGACCACAAGCTCCTACGAGCAGTACTTC. It codes for CAISDPGTTSSYEQYF.

This clonotype was detected only a few times. The CDR3 sequence is CASIPSGRAGELFF. CDR3 DNA: TGTGCCAGCATCCCATCAGGGAGAGCCGGGGAGCTGTTTTTT. V usage is TRBV6-6 and J usage is TRBJ2-2; D is possibly TRBD1 or TRBD2 (5 bases each). Germline V CDR1 and CDR2: MNHNY, SVGAGI (reference sequence). The CDR3 spans 14 residues. V was pared by 7 bases and J by 6 bases, with 15 bases between.

Many counts were recorded for this clonotype. The chain joins TRBV28 to TRBJ2-5; TRBD2 matches at 8 bases. With 7 bases clipped from V and 5 bases from J, the junction kept 9 bases outside the gene matches. The CDR3 has 14 residues. The germline V gene has CDR1 MDHEN and CDR2 SYDVKM. CDR3 in DNA: TGTGCCAGCACCCCGGGAGGGCTCTGGGAGACCCAGTACTTC. This sequence encodes CASTPGGLWETQYF.

This clonotype occurred many times. V gene TRBV5-6 combines with J gene TRBJ2-1; possible D gene TRBD2, 6 bases. Germline V gene data show CDR1 as SGHDT and CDR2 as YYEEEE. V was pared by 0 bases and J by 11 bases, with 12 bases between. The CDR3 runs 13 residues. CDR3 in DNA: TGTGCCAGCAGCTTGGCCTCTAGCGTCAAGCAGTTCTTC. This translates into CASSLASSVKQFF.

The gene calls are TRBV7-9 and TRBJ2-2, with D hard to call. Trimming shortened V by 5 bases and J by 0 bases, and 7 bases separated the two germline ends. Germline assignment: CDR1 SEHNR and CDR2 FQNEAQ (reference sequence). The CDR3 covers 14 residues. This CDR3 reads CASSPLANTGELFF. The CDR3 DNA is TGTGCCAGCAGCCCCTTAGCGAACACCGGGGAGCTGTTTTTT.

This clonotype was seen ten or more times. The chain links TRBV5-1 to TRBJ1-1; TRBD1 is a possible D gene (6 bases). Germline loops: CDR1 SGHRS, CDR2 YFSETQ. CDR3 length: 15 residues. Trimming left V 0 bases short and J 5 bases short, with 14 bases between. The chain's CDR3 is CASSLEGGRGTEAFF. Here the CDR3 DNA reads TGCGCCAGCAGCTTGGAAGGGGGGCGGGGGACTGAAGCTTTCTTT.

In this sample, this clonotype turned up many times. The chain recombines TRBV29-1 with TRBJ1-1; a possible D gene is TRBD1 (5 bases). V was pared by 2 bases and J by 6 bases, with 13 bases between. The CDR3 is 13 amino acids. Germline CDR1 SQVTM, CDR2 ANQGSEA. The CDR3 region has the DNA TGCAGCGTTGAACCACTGCCGGGACCTGAAGCTTTCTTT. It yields the protein CSVEPLPGPEAFF.

This clonotype was counted at least ten times. The rearrangement uses TRBV20-1 and TRBJ1-2, with 9 bases lining up with TRBD1. The germline V gene has CDR1 DFQATT and CDR2 SNEGSKA (reference sequence). V lost 6 bases to trimming and J lost 8 bases; unmatched junction nucleotides: 19. There are 16 residues in the CDR3. The CDR3 nucleotides read TGCAGTGCCAAACCCCCCCGACAGGGGGGCCGAATGGGCTACACCTTC. It encodes CSAKPPRQGGRMGYTF.

Ten or more counts support this clonotype. CDR3 sequence (DNA): TGTGCCAGCAGGTTCTTGGGACAGGGGGCAAGAGAGCAGTACTTC. Translation gives CASRFLGQGAREQYF. The V and J genes are TRBV12-3 or TRBV12-4 and TRBJ2-7, with TRBD1 matching 12 bases. Trimming at V came to 6 bases and at J to 7 bases, leaving 10 bases not matched to a gene. This CDR3 has 15 amino acids.

This clonotype was detected only a few times. The CDR3 sequence is CASSYGQGAFQPQHF. The CDR3 DNA reads as TGTGCCAGCAGTTACGGACAGGGGGCTTTTCAGCCCCAGCATTTT. The chain uses TRBV6-2 or TRBV6-3 and TRBJ1-5, with 11 positions matching TRBD1. With V trimmed by 2 bases and J by 6 bases, 3 bases remained unmatched. Germline values: CDR1 MNHEY, CDR2 SVGEGT. The CDR3 is 15 amino acids.

This clonotype has just a few counts. The chain couples TRBV27 to TRBJ1-5; weak D call: TRBD1 (5 bases). The CDR3 is 15 residues long. With 5 bases removed from V and 2 bases from J, the gap between germline ends came to 13 bases. CDR1 is MNHEY and CDR2 is SMNVEV in the germline V gene (reference sequence). CDR3 residues: CASSPQGRGNQPQHF. DNA of the CDR3: TGTGCCAGCAGTCCGCAGGGCCGGGGCAATCAGCCCCAGCATTTT.

This clonotype was seen repeatedly, ten times or more. The chain is built from TRBV9 and TRBJ2-1; 7 bases are a match to TRBD2. This CDR3 is 15 amino acids long. CDR1 is SGDLS and CDR2 is YYNGEE in the germline V gene. The V gene end was trimmed by 0 bases and the J gene end by 9 bases; junction bases not matched to a gene: 9. The CDR3 region is CASSVGPAGLSEQFF. For the CDR3, the DNA is TGTGCCAGCAGCGTAGGGCCAGCGGGATTAAGTGAGCAGTTCTTC.

There are many counts of this clonotype. The chain employs TRBV28 and TRBJ2-5; 15 bases match TRBD2. The CDR3 spans 19 residues. Germline trimming cut 6 bases from V and 0 bases from J; bases unmatched to any gene: 11. From germline, CDR1 is MDHEN and CDR2 SYDVKM. CDR3 nucleotide sequence: TGTGCCAGCAGGCCCTTCTCCGGGACTAGCGGGAGGAACCAAGAGACCCAGTACTTC. It translates to CASRPFSGTSGRNQETQYF.